This record concerns one TCR beta chain sequence. Its antigen is still unknown. CDR3 length: 13 residues. The germline gives CDR1 GTSNPN, CDR2 SVGIG (reference sequence). The V gene lost 8 bases and the J gene lost 1 base, with 11 bases spanning the gap. These data originate in a study of cytomegalovirus exposure and HLA in healthy donors. The wider study: The approximately 110 validation repertoires and the roughly 670 first-cohort repertoires shared a platform, a later analysis reported.

Whole-study findings and limits: Among TCR beta chains, those listed as cytomegalovirus-associated numbered around 160. Most TCR sequences proved rare, with some public TCRs found in many donors. Three CMV-associated chains were confirmed in vitro to be specific for CMV antigens.

Only in-frame clones appear in the TCRdb table, and some are missing; sequencing was by immunoSEQ multiplex PCR. The profile shows 250,000 or so clones, roughly nine tenths of them singletons. Material: PBMCs. V and J are TRBV30 and TRBJ1-4; possibly TRBD1 for D (5 bases). This clonotype originated in a man aged 18 to 35 in good health and CMV-seropositive. The CDR3 here is CARGGETNEKLFF. The CDR3 region has the DNA TGTGCCCGAGGAGGGGAAACTAATGAAAAACTGTTTTTT.